This record covers a single TCR beta chain. Its antigen is not known. These data come from a study of blood T cells in healthy people across ages. Then a second PCR, running roughly 6 to 12 cycles, was carried out with a sample-barcoded 5' primer and a J-beta primer mix. TCRdb itself ran the 5' RACE reads through MiXCR, one entry per CDR3 protein. Counted here are roughly 500,000 distinct CDR3 sequences, approximately 25% occurring once; the ten biggest clones make up around 20%. Peripheral blood samples of 9 to 10 milliliters were drawn from each donor. Study results and caveats: Age advanced and TCR beta diversity per million T cells fell, roughly linearly.

The sequence came from a woman aged 65 to 85 in good health. Sequencing used blood.

CDR3 residues: CASSRDTVWYF. As DNA, the CDR3 is TGCGCCAGCAGCCGGGACACCGTATGGTACTTC. The V gene is TRBV4-1, the J gene TRBJ2-4; weak D call: TRBD1 (6 bases). This CDR3 comprises 11 residues. The germline CDR1 and CDR2 sequences are MGHRA and YSYEKL. V gave up 4 bases and J gave up 15 bases, with 13 bases separating them.